The 15 T cell receptor beta chains in this list originate from one sample, sequenced in a study of T cells after yellow fever vaccination. TCRdb re-derived calls from the 5' RACE reads in MiXCR, one entry per CDR3 protein. The sample holds some 240,000 distinct CDR3 sequences, 3.2% seen once. Sequencing used CD4+ T cells sorted from PBMCs, obtained 10 days after the yellow fever booster vaccination. These receptors were obtained from a man aged 18 to 35 who received the YFV17D yellow fever vaccine.

This clonotype has at least ten counts. The CDR3 region has the DNA TGCGCCAGCAGCTTGGACCCCACGGGTGAAAAACTGTTTTTT. It is translated as CASSLDPTGEKLFF. The rearrangement joins TRBV5-1 to TRBJ1-4; D unclear. CDR3 size: 14 residues. Deletions cut 0 bases from V and 7 bases from J, with 10 bases between. Germline CDR1 reads SGHRS; CDR2 reads YFSETQ.

This clonotype was picked up many times. The rearrangement uses TRBV5-1 and TRBJ2-3; D remains ambiguous. The germline gives CDR1 SGHRS, CDR2 YFSETQ. V was cut by 3 bases and J by 0 bases, with 8 bases left in between. This CDR3 comprises 14 residues. The CDR3 DNA reads as TGCGCCAGCAGCTCTAACCCTAGCACAGATACGCAGTATTTT. Translation: CASSSNPSTDTQYF.

There are many counts of this clonotype. This chain connects TRBV9 to TRBJ2-3, with D perhaps matching TRBD1 or TRBD2 (6 bases each). The CDR3 runs to 15 residues. Trimming took off 2 bases at V and 0 bases at J, with 10 bases between the two ends. Germline-derived CDR1 and CDR2 are SGDLS and YYNGEE. The CDR3 loop reads CASSVGGLSTDTQYF. The CDR3 coding sequence is TGTGCCAGCAGCGTCGGGGGCCTAAGCACAGATACGCAGTATTTT. The full variable domain, its missing parts supplied by reference TRBV9 and TRBJ2-3, is DSGVTQTPKHLITATGQRVTLRCSPRSGDLSVYWYQQSLDQGLQFLIQYYNGEERAKGNILERFSAQQFPDLHSELNLSSLELGDSALYFCASSVGGLSTDTQYFGPGTRLTVL.

This clonotype was seen more than once but under ten times. The chain's CDR3 is CASATGGGAFF. The CDR3 nucleotides read TGTGCCAGCGCTACCGGAGGGGGAGCTTTCTTT. The J gene is TRBJ1-1, the V gene TRBV3-1; TRBD1 might be the D (6 bases). This CDR3 spans 11 amino acids. Between the trimmed V and J ends, which lost 8 bases and 10 bases, there was a span of 14 bases. Germline V CDR1 and CDR2: LGHDT, YNNKEL (reference sequence).

This clonotype came up many times. The rearrangement joins TRBV23-1 to TRBJ2-7, with D unresolved. TRBV23-1 is placed among ORFs of uncertain function. This CDR3 region has 14 residues. The V and J ends lost 2 bases and 2 bases respectively, with 10 bases between them. This CDR3 reads CASSQVTSAYEQYV. In DNA, the CDR3 is TGCGCCAGCAGTCAAGTGACATCCGCCTACGAGCAGTACGTC.

This clonotype was observed a handful of times. The chain recombines TRBV6-5 with TRBJ1-1; 7 bases agree with TRBD1. Germline V gives CDR1 MNHEY, CDR2 SVGAGI. V shed 0 bases, J shed 6 bases, and the junction held 7 bases outside the gene matches. The CDR3 runs to 15 residues. DNA for the CDR3: TGTGCCAGCAGTTACTCGGAACAGGGGCGTCCTGAAGCTTTCTTT. Translating it yields CASSYSEQGRPEAFF.

This clonotype has at least ten counts. The genes are TRBV25-1 and TRBJ2-3, with D unresolved. The CDR3 totals 13 residues. V gave up 6 bases and J gave up 0 bases, with 7 bases separating them. From germline, CDR1 is MGHDK and CDR2 SYGVNS. The CDR3 DNA follows: TGTGCCAGCAGACAGACTAGCACAGATACGCAGTATTTT. This encodes CASRQTSTDTQYF.

The table lists this clonotype with many counts. This chain uses TRBV12-3 or TRBV12-4 with TRBJ2-7, with 7 bases aligning to TRBD1. This CDR3 contains 12 residues. Trimming took 6 bases from V and 3 from J; bases not matched to a gene: 2. The CDR3 reads CASSRQGYEQYV. CDR3 DNA sequence: TGTGCCAGCAGCCGACAGGGCTACGAGCAGTACGTC.

There are many counts of this clonotype. This chain uses TRBV5-5 with TRBJ2-2; D gene unclear. CDR1 and CDR2 from the germline V gene are SGHKS and YYEKEE (reference sequence). Trimming shortened V by 4 bases and J by 5 bases, and 15 bases separated the two germline ends. The length of the CDR3 is 15 residues. Here the CDR3 DNA reads TGTGCCAGCAGCGCGCCCGAGGCCAGAACCGGGGAGCTGTTTTTT. Encoded protein: CASSAPEARTGELFF.

This clonotype showed up many times. V gene TRBV5-1 combines with J gene TRBJ2-7, with D possibly TRBD2 on 7 matching bases. This CDR3 region has 13 residues. Trimming left V 4 bases short and J 0 bases short, with 8 bases between. Per germline, CDR1 SGHRS and CDR2 YFSETQ. CDR3 nucleotide sequence: TGCGCCAGCAGCGGGGGGGCCTCCTACGAGCAGTACTTC. Protein sequence: CASSGGASYEQYF.

This clonotype has more than one count but fewer than ten. The V call is TRBV5-1, the J call TRBJ1-1; TRBD1 is a possible D gene (5 bases). The CDR3 runs 14 residues. The ends were cut back, 6 bases at V and 1 base at J, with 13 bases in the middle. Germline V lookup: CDR1 SGHRS, CDR2 YFSETQ. The CDR3 bases are TGCGCCAGCACCATAACGGGGGAGAACACTGAAGCTTTCTTT. It encodes CASTITGENTEAFF.

This clonotype appeared a few times. CDR3 nucleotide sequence: TGTGCCAGCTCTAACGGCGGGGGCAGCTCCCAGTACTTC. Amino acid sequence: CASSNGGGSSQYF. The J gene is TRBJ2-5, the V gene TRBV18; TRBD2 is a possible D gene (7 bases). Germline V gene data show CDR1 as KGHSH and CDR2 as LQKENI. This CDR3 contains 13 residues. Trimming took off 6 bases at V and 9 bases at J, with 17 bases between the two ends. Variable domain in full (rest from reference TRBV18 and TRBJ2-5): NAGVMQNPRHLVRRRGQEARLRCSPMKGHSHVYWYRQLPEEGLKFMVYLQKENIIDESGMPKERFSAEFPKEGPSILRIQQVVRGDSAAYFCASSNGGGSSQYFGPGTRLLVL.

In this sample, this clonotype turned up many times. The chain is built from TRBV4-1 and TRBJ1-2; D unclear. The germline V gene encodes CDR1 MGHRA and CDR2 YSYEKL. This CDR3 is built from 15 residues. V was trimmed by 2 bases and J by 8 bases, leaving 18 bases between them. The CDR3 region is CASSQSRELKGGYTF. DNA of the CDR3: TGCGCCAGCAGCCAATCCCGGGAGCTAAAAGGGGGCTACACCTTC.

Many counts were recorded for this clonotype. The chain is built from TRBV20-1 and TRBJ1-5; weak D call: TRBD1 (5 bases). The CDR3 runs 14 residues. Germline V gene data show CDR1 as DFQATT and CDR2 as SNEGSKA (reference sequence). V lost 1 base and J 1 base, leaving 8 bases between the germline ends. The CDR3 DNA reads as TGCAGTGCTAGAGGGGGCGCCAGCAATCAGCCCCAGCATTTT. Protein product: CSARGGASNQPQHF.

The rearrangement links TRBV12-3 or TRBV12-4 to TRBJ2-1; 9 bases are shared with TRBD1. The J segment lost 4 bases and the V segment lost 6 bases, leaving 7 bases of the junction unmatched. CDR3 length equals 15 residues. CDR3: CASRPYRGLYNEQFF. Written as DNA, the CDR3 is TGTGCCAGCAGACCGTACAGGGGGCTATACAATGAGCAGTTCTTC.